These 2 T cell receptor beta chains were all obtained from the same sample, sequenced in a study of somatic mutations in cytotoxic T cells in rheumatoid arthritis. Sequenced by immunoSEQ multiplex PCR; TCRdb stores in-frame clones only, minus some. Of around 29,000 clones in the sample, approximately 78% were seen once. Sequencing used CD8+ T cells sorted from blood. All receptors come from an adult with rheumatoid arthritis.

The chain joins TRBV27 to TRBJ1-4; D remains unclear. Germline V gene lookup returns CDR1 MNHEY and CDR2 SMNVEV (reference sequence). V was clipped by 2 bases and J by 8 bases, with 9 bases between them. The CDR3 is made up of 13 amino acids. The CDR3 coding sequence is TGTGCCAGCAGTTTACGAGGACCCGAAAAACTGTTTTTT. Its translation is CASSLRGPEKLFF.

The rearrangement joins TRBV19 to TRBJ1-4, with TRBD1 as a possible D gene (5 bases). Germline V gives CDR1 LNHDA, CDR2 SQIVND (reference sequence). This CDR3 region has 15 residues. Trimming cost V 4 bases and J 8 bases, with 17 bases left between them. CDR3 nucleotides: TGTGCCAGTAGTACGGAGGAAGAGGCAGGGGAAAAACTGTTTTTT. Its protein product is CASSTEEEAGEKLFF.